This entry is about one T cell receptor beta chain. This receptor's antigen is unknown. No much larger clone is present one base from it, and per-base qualities are unavailable. This sample was taken from a study of T cell responses to AZD1222 COVID-19 vaccine (dated by TCRdb to about 2021). Some background on the complete study: AZD1222 recipients given second doses at about 4 weeks or at about 12 weeks were pooled, since spike-specific TCR depth and breadth were not found to differ between the two schedules. TCR sequencing covered more than 230 trial participants: roughly 200 given two doses of AZD1222 and approximately 26 given two doses of MenACWY control vaccine. Trial participants were enrolled into age subgroups of 18-55, 56-69 and 70-plus years, which contained about 150, 27 and 61 TCR-sequenced participants, respectively.

The sample's time point label, decoded: baseline before first vaccination. The vaccinee samples were drawn from two UK trials, COV001 and COV002, one of which was a single-blind randomized controlled phase 2/3 trial testing AZD1222 (ChAdOx1 nCoV-19) in healthy adults. Trial participant PBMC samples were collected at day 0 and day 28 after the second dose for TCRbeta chain sequencing. The CDR3 regions of human TCRbeta chains were analyzed by immunosequencing. The paper's data handling went like this. Repertoire TCRs were checked for matches against a reference library of SARS-CoV-2-specific TCRs that had been generated using the MIRA antigen-specificity platform. Breadth was defined as the fraction of unique TCRs that were SARS-CoV-2-associated, and depth was defined as the fraction of total T cells that were SARS-CoV-2-associated. Using the MIRA data, each spike-specific TCR was assigned both to the spike region to which the TCR was reactive and to a CD4 or CD8 class. Log10-transformed breadth and depth values were compared by one-way ANOVA with Sidak's multiple comparisons tests. TCRdb obtained this table from immuneACCESS and retained in-frame rearrangements with V and J assigned. These tables miss some clones; where compared with another copy, unresolved V genes account for less than half of the shortfall, and the remainder is unexplained. The V and J calls and the clone size are those of that table, but D and trimming were determined from the DNA. Within this sample are 85,000 to 130,000 clones, with 89% of them counted one time only. Jointly, the top ten make up approximately 18% of the sample.

Overall study outcomes, separate from this receptor: Conclusions about previously exposed vaccinees are limited because only five to seven AZD1222 recipients were SARS-CoV-2 seropositive at baseline. In the small 56-69-year group, the increase in depth fell short of significance, most likely because of low power. Participants were mostly white British, with more females than males. The authors suggested clonal diversity may have been underestimated. Vaccine-associated CD4 TCRs spanned the whole spike protein, with dominant responses in regions 160-218 and 743-854. Reportedly, almost half of the unique spike-specific TCRs recognized epitopes lying outside the regions that are mutated in the B.1.351 and B.1.1.7 variants. Because no samples from the day 14 peak response were available, repertoires could be characterized only after the peak T cell response. A significant rise in spike-specific TCR breadth and depth was observed after two AZD1222 doses relative to day 0 and relative to MenACWY recipients.

The sequencing used peripheral blood, collected on day 0 of AZD1222 vaccination. This TCR came from an adult in good health.

The CDR3 loop reads CSAAGQGYEQYF. The sequenced DNA: TGCAGCGCTGCAGGGCAAGGCTACGAGCAGTACTTC. This sequence uses TRBV29-1 and TRBJ2-7; matching of 5 bases hints at TRBD1 as the D gene. Reading the germline V gene gives CDR1 SQVTM and CDR2 ANQGSEA. V was cut back by 7 bases and J by 3 bases, leaving a gap of 13 bases between them. Inclusive of the bounding cysteine and phenylalanine, the CDR3 is 12 residues long. The CDR3 DNA has 36 bases and is translated from base 1.